One and the same sample provided the 13 T cell receptor beta chains below, sequenced in a study of T cell repertoires in cytomegalovirus infection. From the reads, TCRdb called clonotypes with MiXCR, one entry per CDR3 protein. The sample records around 630,000 distinct CDR3 sequences, about 24% being singletons. Source material: CD8+ T cells from PBMCs. The origin of the receptors is a human donor in good health (CMV status not recorded). Some clones in this sample may be carry-over from other donors' samples.

This clonotype has a count of ten or more. This sequence joins TRBV7-6 and TRBJ1-6; D is unclear. Trimming took off 2 bases at V and 10 bases at J, with 9 bases between the two ends. Germline CDR1 and CDR2: SGHVS and FNYEAQ. The CDR3 sequence is 13 residues long. The CDR3 nucleotides read TGTGCCAGCAGCTTAAAGGGTGGCTCACCCCTCCACTTT. It translates to CASSLKGGSPLHF.

The rearrangement uses TRBV10-3 and TRBJ2-5; 14 bases agree with TRBD2. V lost 8 bases, J lost 2 bases, and 7 bases stayed unmatched. CDR3 size: 16 residues. CDR1 ENHRY and CDR2 SYGVKD come from the germline V gene. The CDR3 protein is CAIGLAGGAKQETQYF. The CDR3 region has the DNA TGTGCCATCGGACTAGCGGGGGGAGCGAAACAAGAGACCCAGTACTTC.

This clonotype was picked up a small number of times. This chain links TRBV28 with TRBJ1-5; TRBD1 agrees at 7 bases. V trimming: 3 bases; J trimming: 5 bases; junction bases outside the gene matches: 4. Germline loops: CDR1 MDHEN, CDR2 SYDVKM. The CDR3 covers 14 residues. The CDR3, as DNA: TGTGCCAGCAGTTTCACCGGGACAGATCAGCCCCAGCATTTT. Protein product: CASSFTGTDQPQHF.

This clonotype was seen at least ten times. V and J are TRBV7-9 and TRBJ2-1; TRBD2 agrees at 10 bases. Unmatched junction bases numbered 16, after V lost 6 bases and J lost 5 bases. Germline CDR1 reads SEHNR; CDR2 reads FQNEAQ (reference sequence). This CDR3 region has 18 residues. The chain's CDR3 is CASRGWASGGTGHNEQFF. In DNA, the CDR3 is TGTGCCAGCAGGGGGTGGGCTAGCGGGGGCACGGGCCACAATGAGCAGTTCTTC.

This clonotype has more than one count but fewer than ten. The rearrangement joins TRBV6-5 to TRBJ1-2; D is unclear. CDR1 and CDR2 from the germline V gene are MNHEY and SVGAGI. The CDR3 loop spans 17 amino acids. V lost 6 bases, J lost 3 bases, and 23 bases lay in between. The CDR3 DNA reads TGTGCCAGCAGCCCTACGCAAAGGCGCAGTATTCACTATGGCTACACCTTC. Protein: CASSPTQRRSIHYGYTF.

This clonotype came up a few times. The genes are TRBV28 and TRBJ2-7; TRBD1 matches 10 bases. The CDR3 is 15 amino acids. Germline CDR1 MDHEN, CDR2 SYDVKM. Trimming cost V 5 bases and J 4 bases; bases outside gene matches: 8. In DNA, the CDR3 is TGTGCCAGCAGTCCACTCGACAGGGGGCCTTACGAGCAGTACGTC. This sequence encodes CASSPLDRGPYEQYV.

The chain employs TRBV6-2 or TRBV6-3 and TRBJ2-3; D may be TRBD2 (5 bases). The CDR3 sequence is 14 residues long. Trimming left V 6 bases short and J 6 bases short, with 16 bases between. Germline assignment: CDR1 MNHEY and CDR2 SVGEGT. CDR3 sequence reads: CASSRGDPWDTQYF. DNA of the CDR3: TGTGCCAGCAGCCGGGGTGACCCATGGGATACGCAGTATTTT.

This chain connects TRBV3-1 to TRBJ2-7, with D unclear. V lost 6 bases and J lost 1, with 16 bases in between. Germline V gene sequence: CDR1 LGHDT, CDR2 YNNKEL (reference sequence). This CDR3 is built from 15 residues. DNA for the CDR3: TGTGCCAGCAGTCAGCCAGGCAGCCCATCCTACGAGCAGTACTTC. Amino acids: CASSQPGSPSYEQYF.

The sample holds many counts of this clonotype. The chain joins TRBV28 to TRBJ2-7, with no clear D. V lost 5 bases, J lost 3 bases, and 11 bases lay in between. The CDR3 contains 13 residues. Germline values: CDR1 MDHEN, CDR2 SYDVKM. The CDR3 coding sequence is TGTGCCAGCAGTCGATCGCAGGACTACGAGCAGTACGTC. Translated: CASSRSQDYEQYV.

This clonotype has a count of ten or more. The V gene is TRBV7-2, the J gene TRBJ2-3; 12 nucleotides agree with TRBD2. In germline, CDR1 is SGHTA, CDR2 FQGNSA. J gave up 3 bases and V 5 bases, and 15 bases lay outside the gene matches. The CDR3 has 19 amino acids. The CDR3 loop is CASSGSVLAGGPGTDTQYF. The CDR3 coding sequence is TGTGCCAGCAGCGGAAGCGTTCTAGCGGGGGGGCCGGGGACAGATACGCAGTATTTT.

The chain has TRBV14 and TRBJ2-5; no firm D call. CDR1 and CDR2 (germline): SGHDN, FVKESK. The CDR3 covers 16 residues. V lost 1 base, J lost 0 bases, and 12 bases lay in between. The CDR3 reads CASSQVRAVHQETQYF. The CDR3 DNA reads TGTGCCAGCAGCCAAGTAAGGGCAGTCCACCAAGAGACCCAGTACTTC.

The V and J genes are TRBV27 and TRBJ2-1; a weak D match, TRBD2 (5 bases). This CDR3 has 15 residues. Germline V gene data show CDR1 as MNHEY and CDR2 as SMNVEV (reference sequence). V lost 7 bases to trimming and J lost 0 bases, with 13 bases between them. The chain's CDR3 is CASTYYGDSYNEQFF. CDR3 DNA: TGTGCCAGCACTTACTACGGGGACTCCTACAATGAGCAGTTCTTC.

This chain joins TRBV11-2 and TRBJ1-3; 8 nucleotides agree with TRBD1. With V trimmed by 7 bases and J by 0 bases, 8 bases remained unmatched. This CDR3 is built from 16 residues. Germline V CDR1 and CDR2: SGHAT, FQNNGV. The CDR3 DNA is TGTGCCAGCAAAAAGGGACAGGCGATCTCTGGAAACACCATATATTTT. Protein: CASKKGQAISGNTIYF.